This T cell receptor beta chain was sequenced for a study of beta chain features in type 1 diabetes. General study findings and limits: TCRB CDR3s were moderately but significantly shorter in Type 1 diabetes patients in all four CD4+ subsets.

This clone has only a few counts. The target antigen is unknown. Reverse transcribing all isolated RNA meant expressed TCRB transcripts were sequenced. The repertoire was sequenced with immunoSEQ multiplex PCR; TCRdb's copy has only in-frame clones and lacks some. The sample lists 150,000 to 200,000 clones; roughly 60% were seen once. Germline V gene sequence: CDR1 SGDLS, CDR2 YYNGEE. The CDR3 has 14 residues. V shed 2 bases, J shed 3 bases, and the junction held 0 bases outside the gene matches. The sequence was collected from a man between 25 and 39 years old with type 1 diabetes. The chain carries TRBV9 and TRBJ2-1, with 9 bases fitting TRBD1. The sequencing input was naive CD4+ T cells from blood. The CDR3 region has the DNA TGTGCCAGCAGCGTGGGACAGGGCTACAATGAGCAGTTCTTC. It is translated as CASSVGQGYNEQFF. Full variable domain (remainder filled in from reference TRBV9 and TRBJ2-1): DSGVTQTPKHLITATGQRVTLRCSPRSGDLSVYWYQQSLDQGLQFLIQYYNGEERAKGNILERFSAQQFPDLHSELNLSSLELGDSALYFCASSVGQGYNEQFFGPGTRLTVL.